The clone carrying this T cell receptor beta chain was detected many times. CDR3 size: 18 residues. Germline CDR1 reads SGHAT; CDR2 reads FQDESV (reference sequence). V shed 4 bases, J shed 8 bases, and the junction held 19 bases outside the gene matches. TCRdb re-called the RT-PCR reads with MiXCR, one entry per CDR3 protein. The sample lists 500,000 to 550,000 distinct CDR3 sequences, under 25% occurring once. This sample was taken from a study of response to subunit inactivated influenza vaccine. The data also belong to a second study, concerning T cells expressing NK-cell markers. That study adds: A 5'RACE template switching approach incorporating UMIs was used to make TCR beta cDNA. It was from sorted CD3+CD56+NKG2C+, CD3+CD56+NKG2C- and CD3+CD56-NKG2C+ T cells that TCR beta repertoires came. Within the sequenced cohort of eight donors, seven exhibited HCMV seropositivity and one was seronegative. Restriction of the sorted population to alpha-beta TCR T cells was achieved in several experiments with an anti-gamma-delta TCR antibody. The CD3+CD56-NKG2C+ fraction was also led by these clonotypes in a handful of donors.

The sequencing used CD4+ T cells sorted from PBMCs, collected about 13 days after vaccination. This TCR derives from a man in his forties or fifties who received an inactivated influenza vaccine. The gene calls are TRBV11-1 and TRBJ2-3; 9 bases map to TRBD2. Here the CDR3 reads CASSSIQGGSGRGGTQYF. In DNA form, the CDR3 reads TGTGCCAGCAGCTCTATCCAAGGAGGTAGCGGGAGAGGTGGTACGCAGTATTTT.